Presented here are 18 T cell receptor beta chains from one specimen sequenced in a study of T cells in Graves' hyperthyroidism and ophthalmopathy. What was amplified from RNA transcripts were TCR beta CDR3 regions. An initial round of RT-PCR targeting the TCR CDR3 relied on the HTBI primer set. MiXCR was run by TCRdb on the multiplex PCR reads, yielding one entry per CDR3 protein. The profile shows around 760,000 distinct CDR3 sequences, 35% of them singletons. Sequenced: blood. All receptors derive from a woman aged 40 to 55 with Graves' hyperthyroidism.

This clonotype was counted ten times or more. This chain connects TRBV12-3 or TRBV12-4 to TRBJ2-7; D gene uncertain. The CDR3 extends over 12 amino acids. V was shortened by 3 bases and J by 6 bases, with 9 bases between the two germline ends. In nucleotides, the CDR3 is TGTGCCAGCAGTTTTTACCCCATCGAGCAGTACTTC. Residues: CASSFYPIEQYF.

Turning to this clonotype: Germline and junction disagree at one end, which may indicate a read error. The chain joins TRBV20-1 to TRBJ2-6; 7 nucleotides agree with TRBD1. The CDR3 has 18 amino acids. Germline CDR1 and CDR2: DFQATT and SNEGSKA (reference sequence). Here the CDR3 DNA reads TGCAGTGTAAGGATCAGGACAGGCTCTTCGTCTGGGGCCAGCGTCCTGACTTTC. Amino acid sequence: CSVRIRTGSSSGASVLTF.

This clonotype showed up many times. This rearrangement joins TRBV10-3 to TRBJ1-1, with 9 bases lining up with TRBD1. The CDR3 is made up of 14 amino acids. The germline V gene has CDR1 ENHRY and CDR2 SYGVKD. Trimming took 0 bases from V and 9 from J; bases not matched to a gene: 5. The CDR3 sequence is CAISESGTGNKAFF. The CDR3 nucleotides read TGTGCCATCAGTGAGTCTGGGACAGGGAATAAAGCTTTCTTT.

This clonotype has only a few counts. This sequence may be a read error, since a much larger clone differs from it by one base. V and J are TRBV25-1 and TRBJ2-7, with D hard to call. The ends were cut back, 1 base at V and 4 bases at J, with 2 bases in the middle. The CDR3 has 11 amino acids. Per the germline V gene, CDR1 is MGHDK and CDR2 is SYGVNS. The CDR3 nucleotides are TGTGCCAGCAGTGAATTTTACGAGCAGTACTTC. Translating it yields CASSEFYEQYF.

This clonotype was found many times. The CDR3 DNA reads TGTGCCAGCAGTGAAAGGTTTAGTTTCCGACAGCCCCAGCATTTT. Protein: CASSERFSFRQPQHF. The chain couples TRBV2 to TRBJ1-5; D is ambiguous. The CDR3 covers 15 residues. Germline assignment: CDR1 SNHLY and CDR2 FYNNEI. Between the trimmed V and J ends, which lost 2 bases and 7 bases, there was a span of 15 bases.

This clonotype has ten or more counts. The genes are TRBV20-1 and TRBJ1-5, with 7 bases aligning to TRBD1. This CDR3 region has 14 residues. V trimming: 0 bases; J trimming: 6 bases; junction bases outside the gene matches: 5. Germline V gives CDR1 DFQATT, CDR2 SNEGSKA (reference sequence). The CDR3 sequence is CSARDDRAGQPQHF. CDR3 nucleotide sequence: TGCAGTGCTAGAGACGACAGGGCCGGTCAGCCCCAGCATTTT.

There are a few counts of this clonotype. One end of the junction varies from germline; a read error may be responsible. V usage is TRBV5-1 and J usage is TRBJ1-2; 9 bases align to TRBD1. The CDR3 has 14 amino acids. Germline V gene lookup returns CDR1 SGHRS and CDR2 YFSETQ. CDR3 sequence: CASRVRTGVYGYTF. The CDR3 nucleotides are TGTGCCAGCAGGGTCCGGACAGGGGTCTATGGCTACACCTTC.

CDR3 DNA sequence: TGTGCCAGCAGGGGACAAAGCGTCACTGAAGCTTTCTTT. Its translation is CASRGQSVTEAFF. The rearrangement joins TRBV12-3 or TRBV12-4 to TRBJ1-1, with D possibly matching TRBD1 (6 bases). V lost 6 bases to trimming and J lost 4 bases, with 12 bases between them. There are 13 residues in the CDR3.

Regarding this clonotype: With a much larger clone just one base away, this may be a read error. The genes are TRBV10-3 and TRBJ1-2; 9 nucleotides align to TRBD1. The CDR3 spans 15 residues. Per germline, CDR1 ENHRY and CDR2 SYGVKD. CDR3 residues: CAIRGDRVTDDGNTF. CDR3 DNA sequence: TGTGCCATCAGGGGGGACAGGGTGACGGACGATGGCAACACCTTC.

In this sample, this clonotype turned up many times. This chain links TRBV20-1 with TRBJ2-7; 10 bases map to TRBD2. V lost 5 bases to trimming and J lost 2 bases; unmatched junction nucleotides: 6. The CDR3 is 14 amino acids. CDR1 and CDR2 from the germline V gene are DFQATT and SNEGSKA (reference sequence). DNA for the CDR3: TGCAGTGCTGCCAGGACTAGCGGCACCTACGAGCAGTACTTC. Its translation is CSAARTSGTYEQYF.

This clonotype was detected a few times. The chain recombines TRBV6-5 with TRBJ1-5; D remains unclear. The CDR3 length is 14 residues. V was shortened by 6 bases and J by 6 bases, with 15 bases between the two germline ends. CDR1 and CDR2 from the germline V gene are MNHEY and SVGAGI. The CDR3 DNA sequence: TGTGCCAGCAGGCCGTGGGGTGGGAGTCAGCCCCAGCATTTT. It codes for CASRPWGGSQPQHF.

V gene TRBV10-3 combines with J gene TRBJ2-3, with 8 nucleotides matching TRBD2. The CDR3 consists of 15 residues. Germline assignment: CDR1 ENHRY and CDR2 SYGVKD. J lost 0 bases, V lost 2 bases, and 1 base had no gene match. The CDR3 region has the DNA TGTGCCATCAGTGAGATAGCGGGGAGCACAGATACGCAGTATTTT. Protein: CAISEIAGSTDTQYF.

In its sample, this clonotype was seen many times. The rearrangement joins TRBV5-6 to TRBJ2-7; D possibly matches TRBD1 or TRBD2 (5 bases each). The CDR3 extends over 14 amino acids. Germline CDR1 is SGHDT and CDR2 is YYEEEE. The V end was cut by 4 bases, the J end by 5 bases, with 16 bases between. DNA of the CDR3: TGTGCCAGCAGCCGAAGAGGGACGGGAAACGAGCAGTACTTC. Its translation: CASSRRGTGNEQYF.

The chain couples TRBV4-1 to TRBJ1-1; possible D gene TRBD1, 6 bases. There are 15 residues in the CDR3. Germline CDR1 reads MGHRA; CDR2 reads YSYEKL. V lost 4 bases, J lost 0 bases, and 12 bases lay in between. The CDR3 is CASSRGAWVNTEAFF. For the CDR3, the DNA is TGCGCCAGCAGCCGGGGGGCGTGGGTGAACACTGAAGCTTTCTTT.

This clonotype was recorded a few times. The chain carries TRBV20-1 and TRBJ2-2; perhaps TRBD1 as D (6 bases). V lost 1 base to trimming and J lost 4 bases, with 10 bases between them. Germline assignment: CDR1 DFQATT and CDR2 SNEGSKA (reference sequence). This CDR3 contains 14 residues. The CDR3 spells CSARVVGGTGELFF. CDR3 DNA sequence: TGCAGTGCTAGAGTTGTAGGGGGCACCGGGGAGCTGTTTTTT.

This clonotype has ten or more counts. CDR3 in DNA: TGTGCCATCAGTGAGAAGGATAACTATGGCTACACCTTC. It is translated as CAISEKDNYGYTF. The V gene is TRBV10-3, the J gene TRBJ1-2; no clear D gene. CDR3 length equals 13 residues. Trimming removed 2 bases from V and 1 base from J, with 5 bases in between. Germline V gene sequence: CDR1 ENHRY, CDR2 SYGVKD.

This clonotype was seen repeatedly, ten times or more. This chain joins TRBV2 and TRBJ1-2, with 8 positions matching TRBD1. Germline V gene data show CDR1 as SNHLY and CDR2 as FYNNEI. Trimming at V came to 3 bases and at J to 8 bases, leaving 8 bases not matched to a gene. This CDR3 spans 14 amino acids. Here the CDR3 DNA reads TGTGCCAGCAGTGATTGGCAGGGGGCTGGCGGCTACACCTTC. Encoded protein: CASSDWQGAGGYTF. Together with reference TRBV2 and TRBJ1-2, the CDR3 gives the full variable domain: EPEVTQTPSHQVTQMGQEVILRCVPISNHLYFYWYRQILGQKVEFLVSFYNNEISEKSEIFDDQFSVERPDGSNFTLKIRSTKLEDSAMYFCASSDWQGAGGYTFGSGTRLTVV.

This chain joins TRBV30 and TRBJ2-7; tentatively, D is TRBD2 (5 bases). Germline values: CDR1 GTSNPN, CDR2 SVGIG (reference sequence). V lost 5 bases and J lost 1, with 9 bases in between. This CDR3 spans 12 amino acids. CDR3 region: CAWSRDSYEQYF. CDR3 in DNA: TGTGCCTGGTCACGGGATTCCTACGAGCAGTACTTC. Full variable domain (remainder filled in from reference TRBV30 and TRBJ2-7): SQTIHQWPATLVQPVGSPLSLECTVEGTSNPNLYWYRQAAGRGLQLLFYSVGIGQISSEVPQNLSASRPQDRQFILSSKKLLLSDSGFYLCAWSRDSYEQYFGPGTRLTVT.